The 6 T cell receptor beta chains presented below share a single source sample, sequenced in a study of STAT5B mutations in CD4+ large granular lymphocyte leukemia. Measured with immunoSEQ multiplex PCR; TCRdb has only the in-frame clones, and not every one. The profile shows about 45,000 clones, about 86% of them singletons. Sequencing used CD4+ T cells from blood buffy coats. The receptors were gathered from a human donor in good health.

The rearrangement joins TRBV18 to TRBJ2-3; the D gene is possibly TRBD2 (5 bases). The germline V gene has CDR1 KGHSH and CDR2 LQKENI. V was clipped by 0 bases and J by 11 bases, with 15 bases between them. The CDR3 is 14 amino acids. The CDR3 is CASSPPSAAGGQYF. In nucleotides, the CDR3 is TGTGCCAGCTCACCACCGTCGGCGGCCGGAGGGCAGTATTTT.

This chain joins TRBV6-6 and TRBJ1-2; D unresolved. CDR3 length: 12 residues. Germline V gives CDR1 MNHNY, CDR2 SVGAGI (reference sequence). V lost 5 bases, J lost 4 bases, and 8 bases lay in between. For the CDR3, the DNA is TGTGCCAGCAGTCGACGGATCTATGGCTACACCTTC. Protein sequence: CASSRRIYGYTF.

V and J are TRBV10-3 and TRBJ2-2; a weak D match, TRBD1 (6 bases). The V end was cut by 6 bases, the J end by 0 bases, with 11 bases between. CDR1 is ENHRY and CDR2 is SYGVKD in the germline V gene. This CDR3 comprises 15 residues. The DNA for the CDR3 is TGTGCCATCAGCAGGGGTAGCCCGAACACCGGGGAGCTGTTTTTT. Protein product: CAISRGSPNTGELFF.

This chain connects TRBV30 to TRBJ2-3; TRBD2 agrees at 11 bases. The CDR3 extends over 15 amino acids. Germline lookup yields CDR1 GTSNPN and CDR2 SVGIG (reference sequence). J gave up 8 bases and V 5 bases, and 12 bases lay outside the gene matches. Written as DNA, the CDR3 is TGTGCCTGGGGGGGAACTAGCGGGAGCCGGTCTACGCAGTATTTT. It codes for CAWGGTSGSRSTQYF.

The chain combines TRBV2 with TRBJ1-2; 11 nucleotides agree with TRBD1. The ends lost 8 bases at V and 8 bases at J; junction bases unmatched: 7. The CDR3 totals 13 residues. Germline V CDR1 and CDR2: SNHLY, FYNNEI. CDR3 coding DNA: TGTGCCAGCGGAGGACAGGGGGCTGGCGGCTACACCTTC. Translating gives CASGGQGAGGYTF.

This rearrangement joins TRBV7-2 to TRBJ1-1, with D possibly TRBD1 on 6 matching bases. V dropped 5 bases and J dropped 6 bases, with 19 bases sitting between them. The CDR3 extends over 15 amino acids. The germline CDR1 and CDR2 sequences are SGHTA and FQGNSA. CDR3 bases: TGTGCCAGCAGCCAGCGAGGGGGGAGGTACGCTGAAGCTTTCTTT. This sequence encodes CASSQRGGRYAEAFF.